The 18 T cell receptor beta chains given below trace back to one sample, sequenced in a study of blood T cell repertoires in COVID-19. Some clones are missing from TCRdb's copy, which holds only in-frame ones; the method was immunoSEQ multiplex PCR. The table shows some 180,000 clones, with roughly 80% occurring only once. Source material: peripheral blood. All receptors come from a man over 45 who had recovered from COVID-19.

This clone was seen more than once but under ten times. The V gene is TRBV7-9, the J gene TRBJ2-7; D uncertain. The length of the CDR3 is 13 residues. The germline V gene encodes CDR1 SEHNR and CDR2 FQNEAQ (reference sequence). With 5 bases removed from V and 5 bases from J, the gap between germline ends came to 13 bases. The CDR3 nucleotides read TGTGCCAGCAGCGCCGACATGACCAACGAGCAGTACTTC. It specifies CASSADMTNEQYF.

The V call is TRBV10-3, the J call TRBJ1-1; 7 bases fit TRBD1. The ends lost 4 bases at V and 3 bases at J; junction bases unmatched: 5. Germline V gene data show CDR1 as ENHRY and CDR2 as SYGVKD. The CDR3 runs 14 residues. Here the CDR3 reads CAISVRDRYTEAFF. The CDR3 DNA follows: TGTGCCATCAGTGTCCGGGACAGATACACTGAAGCTTTCTTT.

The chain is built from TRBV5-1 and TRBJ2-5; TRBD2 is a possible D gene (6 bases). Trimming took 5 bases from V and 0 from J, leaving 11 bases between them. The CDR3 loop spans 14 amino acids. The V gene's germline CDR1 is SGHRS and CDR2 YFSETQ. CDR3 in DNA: TGCGCCAGCAGAGGTGCGGGGTACCAAGAGACCCAGTACTTC. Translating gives CASRGAGYQETQYF. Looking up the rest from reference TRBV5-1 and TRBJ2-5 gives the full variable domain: KAGVTQTPRYLIKTRGQQVTLSCSPISGHRSVSWYQQTPGQGLQFLFEYFSETQRNKGNFPGRFSGRQFSNSRSEMNVSTLELGDSALYLCASRGAGYQETQYFGPGTRLLVL.

This CDR3 is CASSSRQAYHSGANVLTF. The CDR3 nucleotides are TGTGCCAGCAGTTCCAGACAGGCTTACCACTCTGGGGCCAACGTCCTGACTTTC. This chain connects TRBV6-2 or TRBV6-3 to TRBJ2-6; a possible D gene is TRBD1 (6 bases). The CDR3 has 18 amino acids. The V end was cut by 4 bases, the J end by 0 bases, with 16 bases between. Germline V lookup: CDR1 MNHEY, CDR2 SVGEGT.

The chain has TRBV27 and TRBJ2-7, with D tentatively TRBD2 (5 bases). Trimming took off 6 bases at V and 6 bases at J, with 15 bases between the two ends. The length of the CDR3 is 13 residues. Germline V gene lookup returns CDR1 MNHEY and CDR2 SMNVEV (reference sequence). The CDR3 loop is CASSPAGVREQYF. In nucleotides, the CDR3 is TGTGCCAGCAGCCCCGCCGGGGTTCGCGAGCAGTACTTC.

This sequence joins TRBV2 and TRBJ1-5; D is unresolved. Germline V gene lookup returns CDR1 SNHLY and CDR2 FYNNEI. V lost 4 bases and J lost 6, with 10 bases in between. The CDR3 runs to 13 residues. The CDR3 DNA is TGTGCCAGCAGTGTAACTATGGGTCAGCCCCAGCATTTT. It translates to CASSVTMGQPQHF.

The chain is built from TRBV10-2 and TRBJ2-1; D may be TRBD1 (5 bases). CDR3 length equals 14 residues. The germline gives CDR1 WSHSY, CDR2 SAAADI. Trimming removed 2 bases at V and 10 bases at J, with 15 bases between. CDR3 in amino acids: CASSEPYRTDEQFF. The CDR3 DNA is TGCGCCAGCAGTGAGCCTTACAGGACCGACGAGCAGTTCTTC.

The CDR3 protein is CASPKGGTGDYNEQFF. The CDR3, as DNA: TGTGCCAGCCCGAAGGGCGGGACAGGAGACTACAATGAGCAGTTCTTC. The chain carries TRBV2 and TRBJ2-1, with 8 positions matching TRBD1. Germline lookup yields CDR1 SNHLY and CDR2 FYNNEI. J gave up 3 bases and V 8 bases, and 12 bases lay outside the gene matches. The CDR3 is 16 residues long.

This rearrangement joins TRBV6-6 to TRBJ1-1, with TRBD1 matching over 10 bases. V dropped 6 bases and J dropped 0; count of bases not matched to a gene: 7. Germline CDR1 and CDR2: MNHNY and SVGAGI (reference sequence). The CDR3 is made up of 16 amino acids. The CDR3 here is CASSPWTGGLNTEAFF. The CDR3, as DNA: TGTGCCAGCAGCCCCTGGACAGGGGGTTTGAACACTGAAGCTTTCTTT.

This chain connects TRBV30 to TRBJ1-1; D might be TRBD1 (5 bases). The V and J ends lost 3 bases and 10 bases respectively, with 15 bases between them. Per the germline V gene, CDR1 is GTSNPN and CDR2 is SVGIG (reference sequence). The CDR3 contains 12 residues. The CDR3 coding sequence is TGTGCCTGGAGGAATCAGGGTGTCCCAGCTTTCTTT. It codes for CAWRNQGVPAFF. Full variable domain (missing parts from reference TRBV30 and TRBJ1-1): SQTIHQWPATLVQPVGSPLSLECTVEGTSNPNLYWYRQAAGRGLQLLFYSVGIGQISSEVPQNLSASRPQDRQFILSSKKLLLSDSGFYLCAWRNQGVPAFFGQGTRLTVV.

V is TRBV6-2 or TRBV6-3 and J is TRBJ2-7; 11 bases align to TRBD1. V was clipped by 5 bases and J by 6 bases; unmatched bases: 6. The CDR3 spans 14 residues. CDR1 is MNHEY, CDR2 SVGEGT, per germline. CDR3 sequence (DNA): TGTGCCAGCAGTGACGGACAGGGGGCGGGCGAGCAGTACTTC. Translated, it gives CASSDGQGAGEQYF.

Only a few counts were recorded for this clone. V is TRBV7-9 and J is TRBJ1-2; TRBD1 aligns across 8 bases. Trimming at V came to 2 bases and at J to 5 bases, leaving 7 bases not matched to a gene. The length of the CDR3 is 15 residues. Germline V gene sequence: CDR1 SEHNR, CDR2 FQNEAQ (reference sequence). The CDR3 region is CASSLFRDRRYGYTF. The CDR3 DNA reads TGTGCCAGCAGCTTATTCCGGGACAGGAGGTATGGCTACACCTTC. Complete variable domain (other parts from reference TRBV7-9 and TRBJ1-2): DTGVSQNPRHKITKRGQNVTFRCDPISEHNRLYWYRQTLGQGPEFLTYFQNEAQLEKSRLLSDRFSAERPKGSFSTLEIQRTEQGDSAMYLCASSLFRDRRYGYTFGSGTRLTVV.

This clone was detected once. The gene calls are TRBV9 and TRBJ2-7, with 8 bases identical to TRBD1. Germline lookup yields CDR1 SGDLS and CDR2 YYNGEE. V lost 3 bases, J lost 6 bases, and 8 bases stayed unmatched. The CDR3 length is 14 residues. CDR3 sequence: CASSGGQGSGEQYF. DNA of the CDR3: TGTGCCAGCAGCGGAGGACAGGGATCAGGCGAGCAGTACTTC.

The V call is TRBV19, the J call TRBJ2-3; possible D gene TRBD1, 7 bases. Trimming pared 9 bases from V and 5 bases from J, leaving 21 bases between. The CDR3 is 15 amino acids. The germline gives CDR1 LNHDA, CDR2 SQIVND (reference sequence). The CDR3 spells CASRHRDREEDTQYF. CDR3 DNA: TGTGCCAGCCGGCACCGAGACAGGGAGGAAGATACGCAGTATTTT.

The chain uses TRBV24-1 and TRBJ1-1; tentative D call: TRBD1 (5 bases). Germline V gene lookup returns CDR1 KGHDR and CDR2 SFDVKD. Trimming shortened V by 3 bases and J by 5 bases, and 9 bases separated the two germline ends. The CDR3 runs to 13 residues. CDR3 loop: CATSDGGETEAFF. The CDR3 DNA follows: TGTGCCACCAGTGATGGAGGGGAGACTGAAGCTTTCTTT.

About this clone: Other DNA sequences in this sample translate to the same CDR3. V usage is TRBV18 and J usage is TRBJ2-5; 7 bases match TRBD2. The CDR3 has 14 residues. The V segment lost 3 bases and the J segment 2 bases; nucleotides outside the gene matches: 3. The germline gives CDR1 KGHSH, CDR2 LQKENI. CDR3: CASSPRELQETQYF. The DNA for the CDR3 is TGTGCCAGCTCACCGCGGGAGCTACAAGAGACCCAGTACTTC.

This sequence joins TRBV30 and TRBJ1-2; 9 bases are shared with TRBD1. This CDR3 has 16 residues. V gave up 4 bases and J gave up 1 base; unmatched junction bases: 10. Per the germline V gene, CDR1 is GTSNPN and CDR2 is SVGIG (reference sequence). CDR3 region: CAWKRDRAKNNYGYTF. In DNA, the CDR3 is TGTGCCTGGAAGCGGGACAGGGCAAAGAATAACTATGGCTACACCTTC. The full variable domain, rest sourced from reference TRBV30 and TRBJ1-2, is SQTIHQWPATLVQPVGSPLSLECTVEGTSNPNLYWYRQAAGRGLQLLFYSVGIGQISSEVPQNLSASRPQDRQFILSSKKLLLSDSGFYLCAWKRDRAKNNYGYTFGSGTRLTVV.

CDR3 protein: CASSTGFQADTQYF. The CDR3 DNA reads as TGTGCCAGCAGTACAGGGTTTCAGGCAGATACGCAGTATTTT. The genes are TRBV21-1 and TRBJ2-3; the D call of TRBD1 is as the table states it, not checked on the DNA. TRBV21-1 is noted as a pseudogene. This CDR3 region has 14 residues.